Detailed here is one T cell receptor (beta chain). Its specificity is not known. The data are from a study of identical twins' blood T cells. Study information: About 50 million reads came from 12 libraries, six alpha, six beta.

The CDR3 contains 15 residues. Trimming cost V 1 base and J 6 bases, with 10 bases left between them. Germline values: CDR1 SEHNR, CDR2 FQNEAQ (reference sequence). TCR cDNA libraries were made from RNA using a previously described, modified protocol. TCRdb re-analysed the 5' RACE reads in MiXCR, keeping a single row per CDR3 protein. Of 400,000 or so distinct CDR3 sequences listed, 25% to 35% are singletons. Findings and caveats of the study: Twins shared about as many clonotypes as their cloneset sizes predicted. Environmental influences on twin similarity could not be excluded.

The source is a woman between 18 and 50 years old in good health. The chain carries TRBV7-9 and TRBJ1-6, with D tentatively TRBD1 (5 bases). Sequences were obtained from PBMCs. DNA of the CDR3: TGTGCCAGCAGCTTAGACAGGCTCCCTAATTCACCCCTCCACTTT. Its translation: CASSLDRLPNSPLHF. Based on the CDR3 plus reference TRBV7-9 and TRBJ1-6, the full variable domain is DTGVSQNPRHKITKRGQNVTFRCDPISEHNRLYWYRQTLGQGPEFLTYFQNEAQLEKSRLLSDRFSAERPKGSFSTLEIQRTEQGDSAMYLCASSLDRLPNSPLHFGNGTRLTVT.